This T cell receptor (beta chain) was found in a study of cytomegalovirus exposure and HLA in healthy donors. PCR primers comprised 60 Vbeta and 13 Jbeta primers. Source study methods: Later reanalysis found around 84 million unique TCR beta chains, roughly 9.9 million of them shared. Profiling relied on immunoSEQ multiplex PCR, and the TCRdb table lists in-frame clones only, not all of them. V and J calls and clone size come straight from that table; D and trimming were deduced from the DNA. The sample holds 120,000 or so clones; roughly 80% are singletons and the top ten take 3.4%. The CDR3 is made up of 17 amino acids. Trimming pared 3 bases from V and 0 bases from J, leaving 15 bases between. Germline values: CDR1 LNHDA, CDR2 SQIVND (reference sequence).

The sequence came from a man in his thirties or forties in good health and CMV-seronegative. The chain employs TRBV19 and TRBJ1-3, with no clear D. Sequencing was carried out using PBMCs. For the CDR3, the DNA is TGTGCCAGTAGTATCTTTGTCAGATCAAACTCTGGAAACACCATATATTTT. Translated: CASSIFVRSNSGNTIYF.